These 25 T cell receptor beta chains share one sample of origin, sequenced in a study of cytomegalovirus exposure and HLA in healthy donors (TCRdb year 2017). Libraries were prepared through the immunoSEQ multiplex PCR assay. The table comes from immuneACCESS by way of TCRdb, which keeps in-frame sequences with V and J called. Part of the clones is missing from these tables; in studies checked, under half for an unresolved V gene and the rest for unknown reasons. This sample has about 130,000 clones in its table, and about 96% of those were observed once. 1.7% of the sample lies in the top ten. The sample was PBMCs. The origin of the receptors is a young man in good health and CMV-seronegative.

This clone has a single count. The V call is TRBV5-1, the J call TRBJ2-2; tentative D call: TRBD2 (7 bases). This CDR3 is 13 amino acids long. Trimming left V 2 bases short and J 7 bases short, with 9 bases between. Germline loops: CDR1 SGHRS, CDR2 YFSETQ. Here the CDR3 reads CASSLAGHGELFF. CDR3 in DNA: TGCGCCAGCAGCTTAGCGGGACACGGGGAGCTGTTTTTT.

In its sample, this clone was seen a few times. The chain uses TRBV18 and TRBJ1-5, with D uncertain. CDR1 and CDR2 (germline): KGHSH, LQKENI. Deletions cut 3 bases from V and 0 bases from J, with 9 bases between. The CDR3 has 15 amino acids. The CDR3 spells CASSPQAYSNQPQHF. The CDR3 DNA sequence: TGTGCCAGCTCACCCCAGGCTTATAGCAATCAGCCCCAGCATTTT.

The CDR3 spells CASSVLAGGQETQYF. The CDR3 DNA is TGTGCCAGCAGTGTCCTAGCGGGAGGGCAGGAGACCCAGTACTTC. The gene calls are TRBV6-1 and TRBJ2-5; 12 bases are a match to TRBD2. Germline assignment: CDR1 MNHNS and CDR2 SASEGT. With V trimmed by 4 bases and J by 5 bases, 5 bases remained unmatched. The CDR3 runs 15 residues.

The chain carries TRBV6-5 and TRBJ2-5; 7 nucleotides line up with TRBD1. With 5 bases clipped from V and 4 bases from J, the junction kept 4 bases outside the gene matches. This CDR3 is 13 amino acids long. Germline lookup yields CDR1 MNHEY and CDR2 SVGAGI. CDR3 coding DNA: TGTGCCAGCAGTCCCCCAGGGGGAGAGACCCAGTACTTC. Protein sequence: CASSPPGGETQYF.

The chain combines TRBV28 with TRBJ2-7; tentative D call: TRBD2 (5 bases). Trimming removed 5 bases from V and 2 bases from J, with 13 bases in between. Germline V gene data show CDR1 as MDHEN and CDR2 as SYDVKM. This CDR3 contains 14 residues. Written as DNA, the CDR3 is TGTGCCAGCAGTGCAATCGGGGTTACCTACGAGCAGTACTTC. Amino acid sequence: CASSAIGVTYEQYF.

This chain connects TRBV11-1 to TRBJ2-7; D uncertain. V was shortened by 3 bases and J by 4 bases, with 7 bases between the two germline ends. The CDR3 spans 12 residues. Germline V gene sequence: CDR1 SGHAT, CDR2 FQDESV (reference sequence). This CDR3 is CASSFLSYEQYF. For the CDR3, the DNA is TGTGCCAGCAGCTTCTTGTCTTACGAGCAGTACTTC.

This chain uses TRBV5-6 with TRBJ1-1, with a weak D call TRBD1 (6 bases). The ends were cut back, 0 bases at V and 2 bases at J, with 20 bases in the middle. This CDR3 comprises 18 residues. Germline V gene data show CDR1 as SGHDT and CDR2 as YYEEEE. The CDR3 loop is CASSLAQAGARSNTEAFF. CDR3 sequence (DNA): TGTGCCAGCAGCTTGGCCCAGGCAGGGGCCCGATCTAACACTGAAGCTTTCTTT.

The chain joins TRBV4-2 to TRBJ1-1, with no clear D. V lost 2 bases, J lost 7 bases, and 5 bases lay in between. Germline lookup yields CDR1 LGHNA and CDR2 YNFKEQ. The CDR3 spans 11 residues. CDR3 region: CASSQRGEAFF. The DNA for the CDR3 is TGTGCCAGCAGCCAACGCGGTGAAGCTTTCTTT.

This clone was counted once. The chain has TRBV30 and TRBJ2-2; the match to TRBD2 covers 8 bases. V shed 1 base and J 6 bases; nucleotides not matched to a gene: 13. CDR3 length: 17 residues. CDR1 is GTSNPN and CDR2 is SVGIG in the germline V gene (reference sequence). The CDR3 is CAWSERTGGLVSGELFF. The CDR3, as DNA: TGTGCCTGGAGTGAAAGAACGGGAGGGTTGGTATCCGGGGAGCTGTTTTTT.

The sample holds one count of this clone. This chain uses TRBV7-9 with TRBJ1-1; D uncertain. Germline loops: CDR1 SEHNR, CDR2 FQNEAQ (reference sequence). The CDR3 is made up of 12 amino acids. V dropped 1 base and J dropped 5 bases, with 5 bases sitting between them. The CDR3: CASSLDETEAFF. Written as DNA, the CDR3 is TGTGCCAGCAGCTTAGATGAGACTGAAGCTTTCTTT.

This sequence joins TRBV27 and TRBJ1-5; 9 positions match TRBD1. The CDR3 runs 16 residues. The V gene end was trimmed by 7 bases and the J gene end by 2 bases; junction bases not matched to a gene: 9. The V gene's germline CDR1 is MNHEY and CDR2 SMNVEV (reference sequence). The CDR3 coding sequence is TGTGCCAGCACCCCGGGGAGACAGGGGGGCAATCAGCCCCAGCATTTT. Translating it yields CASTPGRQGGNQPQHF.

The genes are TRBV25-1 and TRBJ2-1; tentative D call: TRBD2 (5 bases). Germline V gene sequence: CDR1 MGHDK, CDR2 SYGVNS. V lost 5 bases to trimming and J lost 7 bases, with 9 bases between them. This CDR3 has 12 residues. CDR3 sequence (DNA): TGTGCCAGCAGTCAAACTAGGAATGAGCAGTTCTTC. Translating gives CASSQTRNEQFF.

Here the CDR3 reads CASSPGGGQQNTEAFF. CDR3 nucleotide sequence: TGTGCCAGCAGCCCGGGGGGCGGGCAACAGAACACTGAAGCTTTCTTT. The chain couples TRBV5-4 to TRBJ1-1; perhaps TRBD1 as D (6 bases). The CDR3 covers 16 residues. Between the trimmed V and J ends, which lost 4 bases and 1 base, there was a span of 17 bases. Germline assignment: CDR1 SGHNT and CDR2 YYREEE (reference sequence).

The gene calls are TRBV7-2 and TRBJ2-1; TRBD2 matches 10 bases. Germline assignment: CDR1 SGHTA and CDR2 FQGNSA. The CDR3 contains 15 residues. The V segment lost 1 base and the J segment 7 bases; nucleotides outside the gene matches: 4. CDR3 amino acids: CASSLVGTSVNEQFF. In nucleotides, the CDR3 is TGTGCCAGCAGCTTAGTGGGGACTAGCGTGAATGAGCAGTTCTTC.

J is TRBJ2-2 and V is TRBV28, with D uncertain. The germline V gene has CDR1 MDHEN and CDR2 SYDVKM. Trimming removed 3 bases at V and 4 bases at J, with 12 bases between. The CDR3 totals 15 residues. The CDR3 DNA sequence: TGTGCCAGCAGTTTTCCGGAGAAGAGCACCGGGGAGCTGTTTTTT. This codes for CASSFPEKSTGELFF.

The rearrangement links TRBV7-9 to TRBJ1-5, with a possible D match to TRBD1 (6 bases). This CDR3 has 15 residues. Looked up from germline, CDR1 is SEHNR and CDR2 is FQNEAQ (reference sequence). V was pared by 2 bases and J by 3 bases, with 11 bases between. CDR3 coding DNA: TGTGCCAGCAGCTTAAGCAGGGGCAACAATCAGCCCCAGCATTTT. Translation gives CASSLSRGNNQPQHF.

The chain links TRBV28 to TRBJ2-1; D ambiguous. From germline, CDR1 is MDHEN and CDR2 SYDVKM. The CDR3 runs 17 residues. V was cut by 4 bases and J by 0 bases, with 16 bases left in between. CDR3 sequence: CASSSPLSYSSYNEQFF. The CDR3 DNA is TGTGCCAGCAGTTCCCCCCTTTCGTATAGCTCCTACAATGAGCAGTTCTTC.

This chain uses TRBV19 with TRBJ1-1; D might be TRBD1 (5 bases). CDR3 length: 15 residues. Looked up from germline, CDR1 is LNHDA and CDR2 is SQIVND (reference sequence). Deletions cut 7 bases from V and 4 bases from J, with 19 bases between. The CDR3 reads CASNPTGGSGTEAFF. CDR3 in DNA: TGTGCCAGTAACCCCACGGGGGGAAGCGGCACTGAAGCTTTCTTT.

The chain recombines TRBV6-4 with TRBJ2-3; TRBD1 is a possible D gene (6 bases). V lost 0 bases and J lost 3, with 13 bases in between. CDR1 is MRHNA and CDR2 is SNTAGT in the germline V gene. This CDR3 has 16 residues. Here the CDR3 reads CASSDSPHRATDTQYF. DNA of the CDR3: TGTGCCAGCAGTGACTCACCCCACAGGGCAACAGATACGCAGTATTTT.

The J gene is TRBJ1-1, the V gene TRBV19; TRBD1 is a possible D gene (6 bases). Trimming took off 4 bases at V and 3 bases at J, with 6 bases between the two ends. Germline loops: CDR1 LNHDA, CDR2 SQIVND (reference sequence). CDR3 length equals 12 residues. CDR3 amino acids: CASSNRDTEAFF. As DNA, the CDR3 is TGTGCCAGTAGTAACAGGGACACTGAAGCTTTCTTT. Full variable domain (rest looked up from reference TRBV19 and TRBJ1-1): DGGITQSPKYLFRKEGQNVTLSCEQNLNHDAMYWYRQDPGQGLRLIYYSQIVNDFQKGDIAEGYSVSREKKESFPLTVTSAQKNPTAFYLCASSNRDTEAFFGQGTRLTVV.

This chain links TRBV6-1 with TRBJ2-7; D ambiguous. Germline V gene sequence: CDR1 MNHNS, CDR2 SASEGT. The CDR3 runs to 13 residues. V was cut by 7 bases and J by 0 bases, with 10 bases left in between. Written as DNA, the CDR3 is TGTGCCAGCACGGTCCTAAGCTCCTACGAGCAGTACTTC. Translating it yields CASTVLSSYEQYF.

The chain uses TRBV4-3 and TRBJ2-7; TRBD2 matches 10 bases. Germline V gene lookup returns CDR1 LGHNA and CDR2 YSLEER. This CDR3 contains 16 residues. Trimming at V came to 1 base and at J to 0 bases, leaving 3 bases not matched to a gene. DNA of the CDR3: TGCGCCAGCAGCCAAGGTACTAGCGGGGTCTCCTACGAGCAGTACTTC. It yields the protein CASSQGTSGVSYEQYF.

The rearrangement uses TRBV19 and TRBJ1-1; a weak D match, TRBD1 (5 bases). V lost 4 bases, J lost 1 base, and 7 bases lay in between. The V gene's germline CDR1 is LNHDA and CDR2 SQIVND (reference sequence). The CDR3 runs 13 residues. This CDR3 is CASSSQGNTEAFF. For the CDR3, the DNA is TGTGCCAGTAGTAGCCAGGGGAACACTGAAGCTTTCTTT.

The CDR3 DNA follows: TGCGCCAGCAGCCGAATGGGACAGTCGTCCTACAATGAGCAGTTCTTC. This translates into CASSRMGQSSYNEQFF. This sequence joins TRBV4-3 and TRBJ2-1, with 7 bases aligning to TRBD1. The CDR3 totals 16 residues. Germline CDR1 and CDR2: LGHNA and YSLEER. The junction had 7 bases not matched to a gene; V was cut back by 4 bases and J by 1 base.

The CDR3: CASSDRGNQPQHF. CDR3 DNA: TGTGCCAGCAGTGACAGGGGCAATCAGCCCCAGCATTTT. The genes are TRBV21-1 and TRBJ1-5; the D call of TRBD1 is as the table states it, not checked on the DNA. TRBV21-1 is reported as a pseudogene. The CDR3 is made up of 13 amino acids.